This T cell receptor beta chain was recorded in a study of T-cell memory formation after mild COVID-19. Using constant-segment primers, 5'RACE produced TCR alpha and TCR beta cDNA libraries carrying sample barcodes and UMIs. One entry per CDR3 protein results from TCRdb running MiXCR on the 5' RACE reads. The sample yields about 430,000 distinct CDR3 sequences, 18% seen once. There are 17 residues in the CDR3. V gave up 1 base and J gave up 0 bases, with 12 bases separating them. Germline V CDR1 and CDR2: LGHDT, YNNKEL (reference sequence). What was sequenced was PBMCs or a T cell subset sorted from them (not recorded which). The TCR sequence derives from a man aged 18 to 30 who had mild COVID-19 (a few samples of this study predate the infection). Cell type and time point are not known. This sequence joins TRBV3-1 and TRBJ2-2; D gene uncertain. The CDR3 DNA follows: TGTGCCAGCAGCCAAGGCATAGCCTACGCGAACACCGGGGAGCTGTTTTTT. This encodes CASSQGIAYANTGELFF.